This entry is about one T cell receptor beta chain. The antigen remains unidentified. The data were obtained in a study of a mutant IDH1 vaccine in newly diagnosed glioma. Background on the study: Onset of vaccination occurred 4-6 weeks following radiotherapy alone, or with temozolomide cycles. Before enrollment, patients got radiotherapy alone, temozolomide alone, or mostly the combination.

Regarding time point: week 35, safety follow-up. Each dose of the vaccine consisted of 300 ug of mutant IDH1 20-mer peptide, with topical imiquimod. The table came from immunoSEQ multiplex PCR; TCRdb's copy has only in-frame clones and leaves some out. Here the sample spans roughly 38,000 clones, approximately 92% being singletons. The CDR3 loop spans 15 amino acids. Germline CDR1 and CDR2: LGHNA and YSLEER. Between the trimmed V and J ends, which lost 0 bases and 8 bases, there was a span of 13 bases. The sample here was PBMCs, taken from a glioma patient whose treatment included an IDH1 peptide vaccine. The chain has TRBV4-3 and TRBJ1-4, with a tentative D call TRBD1 (5 bases). This TCR was sampled from a man aged 35-49 years with glioma. Here the CDR3 DNA reads TGCGCCAGCAGCCAAGAGGTCAGGGCGGAAGAAAAACTGTTTTTT. Its translation is CASSQEVRAEEKLFF.